The 10 T cell receptor beta chains presented below share a single source sample, sequenced in a study of blood T cell repertoires in COVID-19. The method was immunoSEQ multiplex PCR; TCRdb's version includes in-frame clones alone and lacks a portion of them. The sample shows about 310,000 clones, around 86% of them seen only once. What was sequenced was peripheral blood. All receptors derive from a man aged 45-60 years with active or convalescent COVID-19.

CDR3 bases: TGTGCCAGCAGCGATAACGGCGGGGAGCTGTTTTTT. It codes for CASSDNGGELFF. The chain uses TRBV7-2 and TRBJ2-2; no firm D call. This CDR3 region has 12 residues. The V and J ends lost 5 bases and 7 bases respectively, with 8 bases between them. Per germline, CDR1 SGHTA and CDR2 FQGNSA.

This clone was seen once. The rearrangement uses TRBV3-1 (or the pseudogene TRBV3-2) and TRBJ2-1, with 13 bases lining up with TRBD2. The ends lost 4 bases at V and 0 bases at J; junction bases unmatched: 6. Looked up from germline, CDR1 is LGHDT and CDR2 is YNNKEL (reference sequence). This CDR3 comprises 18 residues. The CDR3 bases are TGTGCCAGCAGCCCCACCGGGACTAGCGGGGCCTCCTACAATGAGCAGTTCTTC. As protein: CASSPTGTSGASYNEQFF.

This chain links TRBV6-5 with TRBJ1-1; 7 nucleotides match TRBD1. J gave up 8 bases and V 6 bases, and 6 bases lay outside the gene matches. In germline, CDR1 is MNHEY, CDR2 SVGAGI. The CDR3 extends over 12 amino acids. The CDR3 DNA follows: TGTGCCAGCAGCACGACAGGGTTCGAAGCTTTCTTT. Its protein product is CASSTTGFEAFF.

The rearrangement links TRBV7-3 to TRBJ1-1, with 7 positions matching TRBD1. CDR1 is SGHTA and CDR2 is FQGTGA in the germline V gene. The ends lost 5 bases at V and 7 bases at J; junction bases unmatched: 10. The CDR3 sequence is 14 residues long. For the CDR3, the DNA is TGTGCCAGCAGCCAGATCCTCTCAGGGGGTGAAGCTTTCTTT. Translated, it gives CASSQILSGGEAFF.

This chain uses TRBV5-1 with TRBJ1-2; tentatively, D is TRBD1 (6 bases). The CDR3 sequence is 15 residues long. The germline V gene encodes CDR1 SGHRS and CDR2 YFSETQ. The V end lost 0 bases, the J end lost 8 bases, and 17 bases lay between the germline ends. The CDR3 nucleotides read TGCGCCAGCAGCTTGGGAACGACAGGTGCAGGAGGCTACACCTTC. Its translation: CASSLGTTGAGGYTF.

The J gene is TRBJ1-2, the V gene TRBV30; 7 bases line up with TRBD1. The V gene end was trimmed by 3 bases and the J gene end by 4 bases; junction bases not matched to a gene: 8. CDR3 length equals 14 residues. In germline, CDR1 is GTSNPN, CDR2 SVGIG (reference sequence). As DNA, the CDR3 is TGTGCCTGGAGAGGACAGGTCCGGAGCTATGGCTACACCTTC. It encodes CAWRGQVRSYGYTF.

This chain connects TRBV30 to TRBJ2-2; 9 bases are a match to TRBD1. The CDR3 is 15 residues long. V gave up 5 bases and J gave up 3 bases; unmatched junction bases: 7. CDR1 is GTSNPN and CDR2 is SVGIG in the germline V gene (reference sequence). The CDR3 nucleotides read TGTGCCTGGGGAACAGGGGGCGGTTACACCGGGGAGCTGTTTTTT. It yields the protein CAWGTGGGYTGELFF. The full variable domain, rest sourced from reference TRBV30 and TRBJ2-2, is SQTIHQWPATLVQPVGSPLSLECTVEGTSNPNLYWYRQAAGRGLQLLFYSVGIGQISSEVPQNLSASRPQDRQFILSSKKLLLSDSGFYLCAWGTGGGYTGELFFGEGSRLTVL.

The chain joins TRBV7-6 to TRBJ1-6, with a possible D match to TRBD1 (5 bases). The germline V and J ends were trimmed by 1 base and 2 bases, with 12 bases remaining between them. The CDR3 is 17 amino acids. Germline loops: CDR1 SGHVS, CDR2 FNYEAQ. DNA of the CDR3: TGTGCCAGCAGCTTAGAGGTGGCGGGGGCCTATAATTCACCCCTCCACTTT. Encoded protein: CASSLEVAGAYNSPLHF.

V gene TRBV28 combines with J gene TRBJ1-1, with no clear D. The germline CDR1 and CDR2 sequences are MDHEN and SYDVKM. V lost 6 bases, J lost 0 bases, and 11 bases lay in between. The CDR3 spans 14 residues. The CDR3 reads CASRPGSLNTEAFF. The CDR3 DNA is TGTGCCAGCAGACCGGGAAGTTTGAACACTGAAGCTTTCTTT.

The chain couples TRBV28 to TRBJ1-1, with a possible D match to TRBD1 (5 bases). V lost 3 bases and J 6 bases, leaving 8 bases between the germline ends. CDR1 and CDR2 (germline): MDHEN, SYDVKM. The CDR3 is 12 amino acids. The CDR3 DNA reads as TGTGCCAGCAGTTTTTGGGGGGCTGAAGCTTTCTTT. It specifies CASSFWGAEAFF.